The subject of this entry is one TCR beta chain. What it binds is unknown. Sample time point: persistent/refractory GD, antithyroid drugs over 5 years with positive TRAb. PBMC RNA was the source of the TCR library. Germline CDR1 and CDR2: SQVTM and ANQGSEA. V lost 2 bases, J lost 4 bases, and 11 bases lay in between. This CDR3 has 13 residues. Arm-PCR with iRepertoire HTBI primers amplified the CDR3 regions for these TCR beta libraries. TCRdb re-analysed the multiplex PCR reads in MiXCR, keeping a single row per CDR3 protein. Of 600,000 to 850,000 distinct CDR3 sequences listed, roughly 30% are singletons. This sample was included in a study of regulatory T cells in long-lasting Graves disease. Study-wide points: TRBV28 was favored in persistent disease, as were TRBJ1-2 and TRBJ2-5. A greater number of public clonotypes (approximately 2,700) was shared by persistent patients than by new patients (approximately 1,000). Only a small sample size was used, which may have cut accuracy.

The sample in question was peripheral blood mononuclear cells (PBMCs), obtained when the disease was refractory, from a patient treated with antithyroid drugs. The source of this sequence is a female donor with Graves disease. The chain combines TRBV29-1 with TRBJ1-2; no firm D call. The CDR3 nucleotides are TGCAGCGTTGAATTCACCCTGGGCTATGGCTACACCTTC. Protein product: CSVEFTLGYGYTF.